This T cell receptor beta chain comes out of a study of T cells of healthy individuals. With 4 bases removed from V and 5 bases from J, the gap between germline ends came to 11 bases. Germline CDR1 and CDR2: SGHTA and FQGTGA. CDR3 length: 13 residues. Each CDR3 protein gets one entry after TCRdb re-called the 5' RACE reads with MiXCR. Among 55,000 to 65,000 distinct CDR3 sequences listed, around 15% were seen once. This sequence was found in a human donor in good health. The chain employs TRBV7-3 and TRBJ2-5, with a tentative D call TRBD1 (6 bases). DNA for the CDR3: TGTGCCAGCAGCTGGGGGCGCACGGAGACCCAGTACTTC. Protein: CASSWGRTETQYF.